This TCR beta chain emerged from a study of regulatory T cells in long-lasting Graves disease (dated by TCRdb to the early 2020s). With regard to the full study: In the newly diagnosed Graves' disease group, patients had been taking antithyroid drugs for less than 3 months. This study used TCR sequencing and RNA sequencing of peripheral blood to compare persistent Graves' disease patients against newly diagnosed Graves' disease patients. The study took place in China and was registered as a clinical trial. A total of 33 samples underwent TCR sequencing, from about 13 patients with persistent Graves' disease and roughly 20 patients with newly diagnosed Graves' disease. Beyond this particular receptor, the publication reports: Lower TCR Shannon entropy and fewer highly expanded clones were observed in persistent Graves' disease patients than in newly diagnosed patients, which suggested clonal expansion. TRBV28, TRBJ1-2 and TRBJ2-5 were preferentially used in persistent disease, while TRBV20-1 and TRBJ2-1 were favored in newly diagnosed disease. More public clonotypes were shared among persistent patients (more than 2,500) than among newly diagnosed patients (just under 1,000). The small sample size was acknowledged by the authors as a limitation that may reduce accuracy. The study examined only peripheral blood because the primary lesion, thyroid tissue, could not be accessed. Only the TCR beta chain was sequenced and analyzed.

The sample's time point, from its label and the paper: newly diagnosed GD, antithyroid drugs for less than 3 months. RNA was extracted from PBMCs in TRIzol for both TCR sequencing and RNA sequencing. Graves' disease was diagnosed according to American Thyroid Association guidelines. Patients were recruited from an endocrinology department in Xi'an, China. From each patient, approximately 9 milliliters of peripheral blood was collected into an EDTA anticoagulant tube. Ficoll Paque Plus density gradient separation was used to isolate PBMCs, and no additional T cell sorting was done. RNA quality was checked with an Agilent 2100 Bioanalyzer and agarose gel, and concentration with a NanoDrop 2000. Including cysteine and phenylalanine, the CDR3 has 13 amino acids. Of the read, only the CDR3 DNA is kept; its 39 bases are in frame from base 1. Cut back by 6 bases and 5 bases, the V and J ends lie 13 bases apart. Via the germline V gene, CDR1 is SGHTA and CDR2 FQGNSA.

Note on this clonotype: It lacks a known antigen. Base qualities are not recorded, but no much larger clone differs from it by a single base.

The protocol used for the library was multiplex PCR. TCRdb records Illumina HiSeq 4000 as the sequencer. CDR3 regions were amplified by Arm-PCR with iRepertoire HTBI primers to construct TCR beta libraries. PCR products were gel purified before sequencing. From the authors' description of their analysis: Gene usage analysis of CDR3 amino acid clonotypes used the approximately 62 TRBV and around 13 TRBJ segments found across samples. Filtered high-quality paired reads were merged into contigs using COPE and FqMerger. BLAST was used to align contigs to IMGT TRBV, TRBD and TRBJ reference genes, with CDR3 defined following IMGT. Any clonotype with a frequency above 0.1% was counted as a highly expanded clone. Shannon entropy was used to measure repertoire diversity, and the Gini coefficient was used to measure V-J evenness. Public clonotypes were defined as clonotypes shared by more than one individual. The public reads were quality trimmed at Q25 with fastp and then assembled into clones with MiXCR by TCRdb, keeping productive beta chains. A single entry per CDR3 protein holds the most common genes and DNA from its merged rows. TCRdb, not the original authors, processed these V and J calls. For this sample there are more than 350,000 distinct CDR3 sequences; 15% appear just once. The ten largest clones represent around 15% of the sample.

The sample was also reused in another study, on T cells in Graves' hyperthyroidism and ophthalmopathy. The second source states: Stable Graves' hyperthyroidism was defined as the absence of progression to ophthalmopathy over 18 months of follow-up. The hyperthyroidism patients were between 18 and 65 years old and newly diagnosed, with a disease duration of less than 2 months. Patients with uncontrolled infections, other autoimmune diseases, pregnancy or lactation were excluded. Diagnoses relied on clinical symptoms, serum thyroxine and TRAb, thyroid ultrasound and orbital computed tomography. The TCR CDR3 was subjected to a first round of RT-PCR using the HTBI primer set and the Qiagen OneStep RT-PCR kit. Most expanded thyroid clonotypes (frequency above 0.001) were also detected in blood, suggesting blood repertoires may reflect thyroid immune responses. A model built on a 13 V-J signature distinguished ophthalmopathy from stable hyperthyroidism, reaching 87.88% sensitivity and about 81% specificity in cross-validation and 80%/75% in testing. During validation, the model predicted progression to ophthalmopathy a median of approximately 6.5 months ahead of onset, with almost 71% sensitivity and more than 72% specificity. To identify TCR V-J signatures that set the groups apart, the researchers used a discovery cohort of 95 to 100 patients, made up of fewer than 50 with Graves' ophthalmopathy and some 58 with stable Graves' hyperthyroidism. Prospective prediction of ophthalmopathy was tested in an independent validation cohort consisting of about 20 hyperthyroidism patients and around 16 patients who later progressed to ophthalmopathy. For training and testing, the approximately 97 patients in the discovery cohort were randomly divided in a 7:3 ratio. In addition, the study compared T-cell repertoires in thyroid tissue and in blood from about 6 Graves' hyperthyroidism patients. After sampling, hyperthyroidism patients received methimazole starting at 30 mg daily, and ophthalmopathy patients received high-dose intravenous methylprednisolone. Libraries were constructed in a second round of multiplex PCR, after which size selection and purification were performed. Libraries were sequenced paired-end with 100 bp reads on an Illumina HiSeq2000. SOAPnuke was used to process the raw data, removing reads that contained adapters or uncalled bases, had a mean Phred below 15, or lacked an exact match to the constant primer or identifier. COPE v1.2.5 was used to merge the high-quality paired reads, and each unique nucleotide sequence was defined as a clonotype. MiTCR v1.1 was used to align the clonotypes against IMGT TRBV, TRBD and TRBJ reference segments. The analysis was restricted to V-J combinations with a frequency above 0.0001, which together covered roughly 99% of the repertoires. The TCS score was defined as F50 (clonal expansion) divided by E x V (chaos), with BLOSUM62-based TCRdist calculated between CDR3 peptides within each V-J. Welch's t-statistics and random forest reduced around 520 V-J features to some 14, which were used in a naive Bayes classifier (R e1071). Sample size was not statistically predetermined, and blinding of investigators to group allocation was not performed. According to the paper, TCR Vbeta CDR3 sequencing was carried out on about 140 peripheral blood samples, which came from more than 40 ophthalmopathy, fewer than 80 hyperthyroidism and approximately 17 progressor patients.

The sequencing here drew on peripheral blood mononuclear cells (PBMCs), taken at new diagnosis, from a patient treated with antithyroid drugs. The source is a woman aged 25 to 39 with Graves disease. Donor details come from another sample of the same person, matched by shared clones. The rearrangement joined TRBV7-2 to TRBJ1-1, with no confidently assigned D gene. In nucleotides, the sequence is TGTGCCAGCAGTCGTAAGGGTAGGACTGAAGCTTTCTTT. It specifies CASSRKGRTEAFF.